Below, 14 T cell receptor beta chains from the same sample are listed, as sequenced in a study of T-cell memory formation after mild COVID-19. TCRdb re-called the 5' RACE reads through MiXCR, storing one row per CDR3 protein. The sample gives 150,000 to 200,000 distinct CDR3 sequences, about 9.9% of which show up once; 3% to 4% is in the top ten. The sample consisted of PBMCs or a T cell subset sorted from them (not recorded which). These receptors were obtained from a man aged 18-30 years who had mild COVID-19 (a few samples of this study predate the infection). Cell type and time point are not known.

In its sample, this clonotype was seen many times. The CDR3 sequence: CATSTRPGGNEGTGELFF. The CDR3 nucleotides are TGTGCCACCAGCACTCGGCCCGGGGGGAACGAAGGCACCGGGGAGCTGTTTTTT. V gene TRBV15 combines with J gene TRBJ2-2, with 7 bases identical to TRBD2. The CDR3 is 18 residues long. The trim removed 4 bases at V and 4 bases at J, leaving 15 bases unmatched. Germline V gene sequence: CDR1 LNHNV, CDR2 YYDKDF (reference sequence). Looking up the rest from reference TRBV15 and TRBJ2-2 gives the full variable domain: DAMVIQNPRYQVTQFGKPVTLSCSQTLNHNVMYWYQQKSSQAPKLLFHYYDKDFNNEADTPDNFQSRRPNTSFCFLDIRSPGLGDTAMYLCATSTRPGGNEGTGELFFGEGSRLTVL.

In this sample, this clonotype turned up a few times. This rearrangement joins TRBV2 to TRBJ2-5, with no clear D. V shed 10 bases and J shed 0 bases, with 9 bases lying between them. Looked up from germline, CDR1 is SNHLY and CDR2 is FYNNEI. This CDR3 is 12 amino acids long. CDR3 DNA: TGTGCCACCAGACGGGACCAAGAGACCCAGTACTTC. It is translated as CATRRDQETQYF.

This clonotype was seen once. V and J are TRBV18 and TRBJ1-2; weak D call: TRBD1 (6 bases). Trimming left V 3 bases short and J 2 bases short, with 10 bases between. The CDR3 runs to 14 residues. Per the germline V gene, CDR1 is KGHSH and CDR2 is LQKENI. DNA for the CDR3: TGTGCCAGCTCACCTTCCCAGGGGAACTATGGCTACACCTTC. It specifies CASSPSQGNYGYTF.

This clonotype was counted between two and nine times. The rearrangement uses TRBV7-9 and TRBJ2-2; D is possibly TRBD2 (6 bases). Germline V gene lookup returns CDR1 SEHNR and CDR2 FQNEAQ (reference sequence). V was shortened by 3 bases and J by 4 bases, with 15 bases between the two germline ends. The CDR3 spans 16 residues. The CDR3 sequence: CASSFGAGYVTGELFF. In DNA form, the CDR3 reads TGTGCCAGCAGCTTTGGGGCGGGGTACGTCACCGGGGAGCTGTTTTTT. The whole variable domain, remainder taken from reference TRBV7-9 and TRBJ2-2, is DTGVSQNPRHKITKRGQNVTFRCDPISEHNRLYWYRQTLGQGPEFLTYFQNEAQLEKSRLLSDRFSAERPKGSFSTLEIQRTEQGDSAMYLCASSFGAGYVTGELFFGEGSRLTVL.

The chain is built from TRBV19 and TRBJ2-1, with 9 bases identical to TRBD2. This CDR3 region has 15 residues. The germline CDR1 and CDR2 sequences are LNHDA and SQIVND (reference sequence). The J segment lost 4 bases and the V segment lost 8 bases, leaving 9 bases of the junction unmatched. In DNA form, the CDR3 reads TGTGCCAGTTGGAGTGGGCTAGCGGGGTACAATGAGCAGTTCTTC. Amino acid sequence: CASWSGLAGYNEQFF.

In this sample, this clonotype turned up many times. The rearrangement joins TRBV5-8 to TRBJ2-7, with D unclear. The CDR3 length is 11 residues. The V gene lost 5 bases and the J gene lost 3 bases, with 6 bases spanning the gap. CDR1 and CDR2 (germline): SGHTS, YDEGEE. For the CDR3, the DNA is TGTGCCAGCAGTAAGCGCTACGAGCAGTACGTC. Amino acid sequence: CASSKRYEQYV.

This clonotype was detected a few times. V and J are TRBV11-1 and TRBJ2-5; D is possibly TRBD1 or TRBD2 (6 bases each). CDR1 is SGHAT, CDR2 FQDESV, per germline (reference sequence). Deletions cut 4 bases from V and 5 bases from J, with 20 bases between. The CDR3 extends over 16 amino acids. CDR3 coding DNA: TGTGCCAGCAGCTCCATCGGGGGCGACCCGGCCGAGACCCAGTACTTC. Its protein product is CASSSIGGDPAETQYF.

There are a few counts of this clonotype. The genes are TRBV7-7 and TRBJ2-3; D possibly corresponds to TRBD2 (5 bases). CDR3 size: 16 residues. The germline CDR1 and CDR2 sequences are SSHAT and FNYEAQ (reference sequence). Trimming shortened V by 1 base and J by 2 bases, and 13 bases separated the two germline ends. The CDR3 loop reads CASSLGTAGPTDTQYF. As DNA, the CDR3 is TGTGCCAGCAGCTTAGGTACCGCGGGCCCCACAGATACGCAGTATTTT.

This rearrangement joins TRBV30 to TRBJ2-5; D may match TRBD1 or TRBD2 (5 bases each). The ends were cut back, 1 base at V and 5 bases at J, with 14 bases in the middle. The germline V gene has CDR1 GTSNPN and CDR2 SVGIG (reference sequence). The CDR3 runs 14 residues. CDR3 residues: CAWSAPPGRETQYF. Written as DNA, the CDR3 is TGTGCCTGGAGTGCCCCTCCGGGACGCGAGACCCAGTACTTC.

The genes are TRBV5-8 and TRBJ2-1; 9 nucleotides match TRBD2. Germline CDR1 is SGHTS and CDR2 is YDEGEE. J lost 8 bases, V lost 0 bases, and 0 bases had no gene match. The length of the CDR3 is 13 residues. The CDR3 DNA sequence: TGTGCCAGCAGCTTGGTAGCGGGGGATGAGCAGTTCTTC. Amino acid sequence: CASSLVAGDEQFF.

This clonotype was observed many times. V is TRBV5-1 and J is TRBJ2-3; D is possibly TRBD2 (5 bases). CDR3 length: 15 residues. V was shortened by 1 base and J by 3 bases, with 12 bases between the two germline ends. CDR1 SGHRS and CDR2 YFSETQ come from the germline V gene. Here the CDR3 DNA reads TGCGCCAGCAGCTTGAGAGGAGGAAGGACAGATACGCAGTATTTT. This codes for CASSLRGGRTDTQYF.

This clonotype was seen only a few times. The V call is TRBV7-2, the J call TRBJ2-5, with D perhaps assigned TRBD1 or TRBD2 (5 bases each). Trimming pared 5 bases from V and 5 bases from J, leaving 12 bases between. The CDR3 sequence is 13 residues long. CDR1 and CDR2 (germline): SGHTA, FQGNSA. The CDR3 protein is CASSPKWGETQYF. Here the CDR3 DNA reads TGTGCCAGCAGCCCCAAATGGGGGGAGACCCAGTACTTC.

The chain combines TRBV7-8 with TRBJ2-1; D possibly uses TRBD1 or TRBD2 (5 bases each). The CDR3 runs to 14 residues. CDR1 and CDR2 from the germline V gene are SGHVS and FQNEAQ. V shed 2 bases and J shed 8 bases, with 13 bases lying between them. CDR3 nucleotide sequence: TGTGCCAGCAGCTTATTCGGGGCCAGGGATGAGCAGTTCTTC. Protein sequence: CASSLFGARDEQFF.

This sequence joins TRBV12-3 or TRBV12-4 and TRBJ1-5; 7 bases are a match to TRBD1. The ends lost 5 bases at V and 6 bases at J; junction bases unmatched: 7. The CDR3 is 14 amino acids. CDR3 sequence: CASSPDRDTQPQHF. In nucleotides, the CDR3 is TGTGCCAGCAGTCCCGACAGGGACACTCAGCCCCAGCATTTT.